The subject of this entry is one TCR beta chain. The CDR3 sequence is 17 residues long. From germline, CDR1 is MNHEY and CDR2 SMNVEV (reference sequence). Germline trimming cut 5 bases from V and 4 bases from J; bases unmatched to any gene: 11. The data stem from a study of blood T cell repertoires in COVID-19. Study overall: T cells, B-cell-depleted T cells, or PBMCs provided the cDNA or gDNA that served as material.

Profiled with immunoSEQ multiplex PCR; TCRdb holds only in-frame clones, not every one. This table holds fewer than 200,000 clones, about 74% found once. The TCR comes from a woman over 75 with acute or convalescent COVID-19. This chain links TRBV27 with TRBJ1-5, with 10 positions matching TRBD1. The sequenced sample consisted of peripheral blood. CDR3 region: CASSPRDRGGGNQPQHF. The CDR3 bases are TGTGCCAGCAGTCCTCGGGACAGGGGAGGTGGAAATCAGCCCCAGCATTTT.